Listed below are T cell receptor beta chains from one sample, sequenced in a study of shared clonotypes between healthy human individuals. Libraries were prepared by immunoSEQ multiplex PCR; TCRdb keeps only in-frame clonotypes and omits some of them. The sample carries more than 2 million clones, 93% recorded once. Material: naive CD8+ T cells from PBMCs. These receptors all come from a young man in good health. Some clones in this sample may be carry-over from other donors' samples. Both conserved end residues are part of each CDR3. Part of the rows lack a size; the others show once, few, many or a class for expanded clones.

>TRBV5-4|NA
CASSLDPEVNEQFF
>TRBV12-5|NA
CASDRAPGMNTEAFF
>TRBV27|NA
CASSRAGEFGEQFF
>TRBV19|NA
CASSGTGLSPYGYTF
>TRBV4-1|NA
CASRGSGSTDTQYF
>TRBV27|NA
CASSSSALSQETQYF
>TRBV29-1|NA
CSVEVGVGNEQFF
>TRBV4-1|NA
CASSQDRLAATGELFF
>TRBV9|once
CASSVVGQGAADTQYF
>TRBV21-1|NA
CASSKGGQSYEQYF
>TRBV6-1|NA
CASRDRLGQPQHF
>TRBV25-1|NA
CASSVRTYEQYF
>TRBV27|NA
CASSFASSYNEQFF
>TRBV4-1|NA
CASSQDARTQPQHF
>TRBV21-1|NA
CASSTTASYEQYF
>TRBV27|NA
CASSIRDSRTEAFF
>TRBV28|NA
CASRTDREGDHEQYF
>TRBV6-5|NA
CASSNQGQGHTEAFF
>TRBV4-2|once
CASSQVTSGSPYNEQFF
>TRBV19|NA
CASRGTSGLFYNEQFF
>TRBV29-1|NA
CSVEGPGTGTTQYF
>TRBV4-2|NA
CASSGAPTGGAGYEQYF
>TRBV9|NA
CASSPSEPNTQYF
>TRBV1|NA
CTSSQEPPTSTSGSDNEQFF
>TRBV27|NA
CASSPVGTLGTGELFF
>TRBV6-6|few
CASSPTNQPQHF
>TRBV18|NA
CASSPRNTVTRTSTDTQYF
>TRBV15|NA
CATRGNGERAETQYF
>TRBV9|NA
CASSVAGSNNEQFF
>TRBV5-8|NA
CASSATGSDTQYF
>TRBV27|NA
CASTTSRGEGPADTQYF
>TRBV9|once
CASSTLTGQDEQFF
>TRBV27|NA
CASKPNSGSRYNEQFF
>TRBV19|NA
CASSTPDSHLGETQYF
>TRBV5-6|NA
CASSLSGNPEAFF
>TRBV7-9|NA
CASSSILGRGDYEQYF
>TRBV4-3|NA
CASSQEGGSGSYEQYF
>TRBV20-1|few
CRPTVTEAFF
>TRBV6-6|NA
CASSYSGLTYEQYF
>TRBV4-1|NA
CASSQGGTLSYEQYF
>TRBV30|NA
CAWSVLPGGDEQYF
>TRBV5-5|NA
CASSPRQVSSTDTQYF
>TRBV27|NA
CASSSHSTHRVGEKLFF
>TRBV2|NA
CASRDRGLNEKLFF
>TRBV9|NA
CASSDGGPQYF
>TRBV6-1|NA
CASSERYPRWVGRDTEAFF
>TRBV27|NA
CASSGRGGASYGYTF
>TRBV19|NA
CATDVGANTGELFF
>TRBV11-2|NA
CASSLTRLAGENEQYF
>TRBV6-5|NA
CASSYQPRVDTEAFF
>TRBV28|NA
CASSTSRGAHRLEQYF